This entry is about one TCR beta chain. Its antigen is as yet unknown. Sequencing was performed with immunoSEQ multiplex PCR; in TCRdb, only in-frame clones are kept and a portion is missing. The sample lists about 24,000 clones; under 80% were seen once. The data were obtained in a study of CD4 T cells in relation to SARS-CoV-2 and coronaviruses. Before the COVID-19 pandemic, during about 2010-2019, CD4+ T cells were taken from unexposed donors. The cells were cultured for roughly 11 days before CD4+ T cells were isolated. V shed 5 bases and J shed 2 bases, with 24 bases lying between them. The CDR3 runs to 18 residues. CDR1 and CDR2 from the germline V gene are SGHTA and FQGNSA.

This TCR derives from a human donor in good health. Sequencing was performed on CD4+ T cells from PBMCs, cultured in vitro. The chain employs TRBV7-2 and TRBJ1-2, with D perhaps matching TRBD1 (5 bases). The CDR3, as DNA: TGTGCCAGCAGCCCCAGTCTTCTCCCCCCTACAGGAAACTATGGCTACACCTTC. This sequence encodes CASSPSLLPPTGNYGYTF.